This T cell receptor (beta chain) came from a study of control samples from healthy donors and cancer patients. Generated by immunoSEQ multiplex PCR, the TCRdb table keeps only in-frame clones and is missing some. The sample shows roughly 120,000 clones, 85% to 90% of them seen only once. The CDR3 spans 17 residues. With 2 bases removed from V and 0 bases from J, the gap between germline ends came to 11 bases. Germline V gene sequence: CDR1 MNHEY, CDR2 SMNVEV (reference sequence). The sequence was obtained from a woman aged 70-85 years in good health. The chain recombines TRBV27 with TRBJ1-6, with D unresolved. Sample: blood. The CDR3 sequence is CASSLPGESSYNSPLHF. The CDR3, as DNA: TGTGCCAGCAGTTTACCCGGGGAGAGCTCCTATAATTCACCCCTCCACTTT.